A selection of T cell receptor beta chains follows, all from one sample in a study of blood T cell repertoires in COVID-19. Some clones are missing from TCRdb's copy, which holds only in-frame ones; the method was immunoSEQ multiplex PCR. The repertoire holds more than 45,000 clones, with roughly nine tenths as singletons. Input material: peripheral blood. The receptors here all came from a human donor in a cohort sampled during active COVID-19. The CDR3 runs from the conserved cysteine through the conserved F or W. The D gene is left open where the match is weak. Some rows have no size entry. The others give once, few or many, or a class for an expanded clone.

d_call	j_call	clone_size	v_call	cdr3_aa	cdr3_nt
.	TRBJ1-5	.	TRBV7-2	CASSLESYRVTHSNQPQHF	TGTGCCAGCAGCTTAGAATCTTACAGAGTAACCCATAGCAATCAGCCCCAGCATTTT
.	TRBJ2-1	.	TRBV7-9	CASGSRKSSYNEQFF	TGTGCCAGCGGATCGAGGAAGAGCTCCTACAATGAGCAGTTCTTC
TRBD1	TRBJ2-1	.	TRBV7-2	CASSGNRGNEQFF	TGTGCCAGCAGCGGAAACAGGGGCAATGAGCAGTTCTTC
TRBD2	TRBJ2-1	once	TRBV7-3	CASSLLGGGEQFF	TGTGCCAGCAGCTTATTGGGGGGAGGGGAGCAGTTCTTC
.	TRBJ1-5	.	TRBV19	CASSIVNRRNQPQHF	TGTGCCAGTAGTATAGTGAACAGACGCAATCAGCCCCAGCATTTT
.	TRBJ2-5	.	TRBV5-6	CASSLSGEETQYF	TGTGCCAGCAGCTTGTCCGGGGAGGAGACCCAGTACTTC
TRBD1	TRBJ2-1	.	TRBV5-6	CASSRQGARIMPNEQFF	TGTGCCAGCAGCCGACAGGGGGCGCGAATAATGCCCAATGAGCAGTTCTTC
.	TRBJ2-1	.	TRBV19	CASSDFRRGLYNEQFF	TGTGCCAGTAGCGATTTTCGGAGGGGTCTCTACAATGAGCAGTTCTTC
TRBD1	TRBJ1-3	.	TRBV10-3	CAIRAGQGSSGNTIYF	TGTGCCATCAGAGCGGGACAGGGGTCCTCTGGAAACACCATATATTTT
.	TRBJ2-5	.	TRBV18	CASSSTRGGETQYF	TGTGCCAGCTCATCTACACGAGGGGGAGAGACCCAGTACTTC
.	TRBJ1-4	.	TRBV6-5	CASSSQGPSTNEKLFF	TGTGCCAGCAGTTCTCAGGGGCCGTCAACTAATGAAAAACTGTTTTTT
.	TRBJ1-1	.	TRBV28	CASSSSTSLLGTEAFF	.
.	TRBJ2-3	.	TRBV7-2	CASSSRRTDTQYF	TGTGCCAGCAGCTCGCGGCGCACAGATACGCAGTATTTT
TRBD2	TRBJ2-7	.	TRBV5-1	CASSFWAGGSYEQYF	TGCGCCAGCAGCTTTTGGGCGGGGGGATCCTACGAGCAGTACTTC
.	TRBJ2-7	.	TRBV4-1	CASSQFPRGSYEQYF	TGCGCCAGCAGCCAATTCCCCAGAGGTTCCTACGAGCAGTACTTC
TRBD1	TRBJ2-7	.	TRBV19	CASRDRTGPVEQYF	TGTGCCAGTAGGGATCGGACAGGGCCCGTCGAGCAGTACTTC
.	TRBJ1-2	.	TRBV7-8	CASSTIREGYTF	TGTGCCAGCAGCACCATCAGGGAAGGCTACACCTTC
.	TRBJ1-1	few	TRBV6-5	CASLGRELSGTEAFF	TGTGCCAGCTTGGGCAGGGAGCTTAGCGGGACTGAAGCTTTCTTT
.	TRBJ1-1	.	TRBV5-1	CASGLTGQSMNTEAFF	TGCGCCAGCGGCCTCACAGGGCAGTCAATGAACACTGAAGCTTTCTTT
TRBD1	TRBJ2-5	.	TRBV2	CASSEPTPGQEETQYF	TGTGCCAGCAGTGAGCCGACACCGGGACAGGAAGAGACCCAGTACTTC
.	TRBJ1-6	.	TRBV1	CTSSFRLYGSPLHF	TGCACCAGCAGCTTCCGACTTTATGGTTCACCCCTCCACTTT
TRBD1	TRBJ2-5	.	TRBV6-5	CASLTGGETQYF	TGTGCCAGCTTAACAGGGGGAGAGACCCAGTACTTC
.	TRBJ1-1	.	TRBV18	CASSPTPEVWAFF	TGTGCCAGCTCACCTACACCCGAGGTTTGGGCTTTCTTT
TRBD1	TRBJ1-6	few	TRBV4-2	CASSQEAGGLGSPLHF	TGTGCCAGCAGCCAAGAGGCAGGGGGTTTGGGTTCACCCCTCCACTTT
.	TRBJ1-4	once	TRBV23-1	CAIIPGRDQGEKLFF	TGCGCCATCATCCCCGGGAGGGATCAAGGGGAAAAACTGTTTTTT
.	TRBJ2-1	.	TRBV11-2	CASSLVQGRVNEQFF	TGTGCCAGCAGCTTAGTCCAGGGAAGGGTAAATGAGCAGTTCTTC
TRBD1	TRBJ1-1	.	TRBV15	CATSTGGREAFF	TGTGCCACCAGCACAGGGGGCAGGGAGGCTTTCTTT
.	TRBJ1-2	.	TRBV6-5	CASSSRVGGEGYTF	TGTGCCAGCAGTTCTCGGGTCGGGGGGGAAGGCTACACCTTC